This entry is about one T cell receptor beta chain. These data are taken from a study of T-cell memory formation after mild COVID-19. The germline gives CDR1 LNHNV, CDR2 YYDKDF (reference sequence). With 9 bases removed from V and 4 bases from J, the gap between germline ends came to 15 bases. The CDR3 totals 13 residues. TCRdb reprocessed the 5' RACE reads via MiXCR and lists one record per CDR3 protein. The sample carries around 250,000 distinct CDR3 sequences, around 17% recorded once. This chain uses TRBV15 with TRBJ2-5; D possibly corresponds to TRBD2 (5 bases). Material: PBMCs or a T cell subset sorted from them (not recorded which). The sequence derives from a man aged 18 to 30 who had mild COVID-19 (a few samples of this study predate the infection). Cell type and time point are not known. The CDR3 sequence: CATRRGLGETQYF. In nucleotides, the CDR3 is TGTGCCACTAGGAGAGGGCTCGGAGAGACCCAGTACTTC.